The 30 T cell receptor beta chains reported below all come from one sample, sequenced in a study of response to subunit inactivated influenza vaccine. Each CDR3 protein gets one entry after TCRdb re-called the RT-PCR reads with MiXCR. This sample carries about 570,000 distinct CDR3 sequences, about 11% of them seen once, and the ten largest clones take approximately 9.9%. These data are also associated with another study on T cells expressing NK-cell markers. As that report states: The TCR beta cDNA came from 5'RACE template switching with UMIs.

The specimen comprised PBMCs from blood, sampled on the day of vaccination. Receptors originate from a man aged 50-59 years who received an inactivated influenza vaccine.

This clonotype was counted only a few times. The rearrangement links TRBV4-2 to TRBJ2-4, with unresolved D. Germline-derived CDR1 and CDR2 are LGHNA and YNFKEQ. V gave up 2 bases and J gave up 16 bases, with 18 bases separating them. The CDR3 totals 13 residues. DNA of the CDR3: TGTGCCAGCAGCCAAACGACCCTCACCCCTCGATACTTC. It is translated as CASSQTTLTPRYF.

The genes are TRBV5-6 and TRBJ2-1, with 8 bases aligning to TRBD2. Germline V lookup: CDR1 SGHDT, CDR2 YYEEEE. The CDR3 has 17 amino acids. V was clipped by 5 bases and J by 5 bases; unmatched bases: 15. CDR3 bases: TGTGCCAGCAGTCAATCCGGGGCGGGGGGTTCGAACAATGAGCAGTTCTTC. Protein product: CASSQSGAGGSNNEQFF. Using reference TRBV5-6 and TRBJ2-1 for the parts outside the CDR3, the full variable domain is DAGVTQSPTHLIKTRGQQVTLRCSPKSGHDTVSWYQQALGQGPQFIFQYYEEEERQRGNFPDRFSGHQFPNYSSELNVNALLLGDSALYLCASSQSGAGGSNNEQFFGPGTRLTVL.

This clonotype was seen ten or more times. This rearrangement joins TRBV12-3 or TRBV12-4 to TRBJ1-5; possible D gene TRBD1, 5 bases. The length of the CDR3 is 14 residues. V dropped 3 bases and J dropped 3 bases, with 9 bases sitting between them. CDR3 nucleotide sequence: TGTGCCAGCAGTTTGAGACAGCACAATCAGCCCCAGCATTTT. Amino acids: CASSLRQHNQPQHF.

This clonotype was counted only a few times. The chain couples TRBV20-1 to TRBJ2-1, with TRBD2 identical over 9 bases. CDR1 and CDR2 from the germline V gene are DFQATT and SNEGSKA (reference sequence). The J segment lost 10 bases and the V segment lost 3 bases, leaving 13 bases of the junction unmatched. This CDR3 region has 15 residues. The CDR3 nucleotides are TGCAGTGCTAGGGATTTAGCGGGAGCCACAAGCGAGCAGTTCTTC. It encodes CSARDLAGATSEQFF.

This clonotype was seen a handful of times. This chain uses TRBV12-3 or TRBV12-4 with TRBJ1-6, with TRBD1 matching 10 bases. With V trimmed by 5 bases and J by 5 bases, 6 bases remained unmatched. The CDR3 loop spans 16 amino acids. In nucleotides, the CDR3 is TGTGCCAGCAGTCCCGGGACAGGGGTTGATAATTCACCCCTCCACTTT. Its translation is CASSPGTGVDNSPLHF.

The table lists this clonotype with many counts. The chain uses TRBV11-2 and TRBJ2-1; 9 nucleotides agree with TRBD2. In germline, CDR1 is SGHAT, CDR2 FQNNGV. CDR3 size: 18 residues. Germline trimming cut 2 bases from V and 6 bases from J; bases unmatched to any gene: 14. The DNA of the CDR3 is TGTGCCAGCAGCTTACTTGCGGGGGGGCTCTCCGCATCCAATGAGCAGTTCTTC. Amino acids: CASSLLAGGLSASNEQFF.

The chain has TRBV18 and TRBJ2-1; no clear D gene. CDR1 KGHSH and CDR2 LQKENI come from the germline V gene. V was clipped by 3 bases and J by 16 bases, with 7 bases between them. The CDR3 loop spans 9 amino acids. The CDR3 spells CASSPGSFF. CDR3 coding DNA: TGTGCCAGCTCACCCGGCTCTTTCTTC.

This sequence joins TRBV27 and TRBJ2-7; TRBD2 might be the D (7 bases). Germline CDR1 and CDR2: MNHEY and SMNVEV (reference sequence). This CDR3 comprises 14 residues. Trimming removed 3 bases at V and 7 bases at J, with 16 bases between. The CDR3 reads CASSFRQDGGEQYF. CDR3 DNA: TGTGCCAGCAGTTTCCGACAGGACGGGGGGGAGCAGTACTTC.

The rearrangement uses TRBV5-1 and TRBJ1-3; D is ambiguous. The CDR3 runs 15 residues. Trimming stripped 4 bases from V and 4 bases from J, with 15 bases between. Germline V gene lookup returns CDR1 SGHRS and CDR2 YFSETQ. CDR3 in DNA: TGCGCCAGCAGCCCGGGCTATGGTATCGGAAACACCATATATTTT. Its translation is CASSPGYGIGNTIYF. The variable domain in full, completed from reference TRBV5-1 and TRBJ1-3, reads KAGVTQTPRYLIKTRGQQVTLSCSPISGHRSVSWYQQTPGQGLQFLFEYFSETQRNKGNFPGRFSGRQFSNSRSEMNVSTLELGDSALYLCASSPGYGIGNTIYFGEGSWLTVV.

The V gene is TRBV4-3, the J gene TRBJ2-1; D gene ambiguous. Germline V CDR1 and CDR2: LGHNA, YSLEER. V lost 0 bases, J lost 7 bases, and 7 bases lay in between. This CDR3 contains 13 residues. The CDR3 spells CASSQERWNEQFF. CDR3 bases: TGCGCCAGCAGCCAAGAGAGGTGGAATGAGCAGTTCTTC.

This clonotype was counted between two and nine times. The V and J genes are TRBV7-9 and TRBJ1-2, with 8 bases lining up with TRBD1. The CDR3 totals 13 residues. In germline, CDR1 is SEHNR, CDR2 FQNEAQ (reference sequence). J lost 6 bases, V lost 4 bases, and 4 bases had no gene match. CDR3 amino acids: CASSYDRGNGYTF. The DNA of the CDR3 is TGTGCCAGCAGCTACGACAGGGGAAATGGCTACACCTTC.

This chain connects TRBV7-9 to TRBJ1-6; D call uncertain. Per germline, CDR1 SEHNR and CDR2 FQNEAQ (reference sequence). This CDR3 comprises 16 residues. Trimming took 1 base from V and 9 from J, leaving 16 bases between them. The CDR3 DNA is TGTGCCAGCAGCTTAGAGGGCCCAGGCGGTGGTTCACCCCTCCACTTT. Translating it yields CASSLEGPGGGSPLHF.

At least ten counts were recorded for this clonotype. This chain uses TRBV28 with TRBJ2-1; a weak D match, TRBD2 (5 bases). The CDR3 covers 14 residues. The V end was cut by 3 bases, the J end by 10 bases, with 16 bases between. Per the germline V gene, CDR1 is MDHEN and CDR2 is SYDVKM. The DNA for the CDR3 is TGTGCCAGCAGTTTTGTGCCCGGGGTGGGAGAGCAGTTCTTC. Translated: CASSFVPGVGEQFF.

This clonotype has a handful of counts. The rearrangement joins TRBV7-2 to TRBJ2-7; D not resolved. CDR3 length: 13 residues. Trimming took off 4 bases at V and 3 bases at J, with 10 bases between the two ends. Germline CDR1 is SGHTA and CDR2 is FQGNSA. This CDR3 reads CASSSSFNYEQYF. Written as DNA, the CDR3 is TGTGCCAGCAGCTCCTCCTTCAACTACGAGCAGTACTTC.

In its sample, this clonotype was seen a few times. This rearrangement joins TRBV7-3 to TRBJ1-2; 9 bases are a match to TRBD1. Trimming removed 5 bases from V and 8 bases from J; junction bases left unmatched: 6. This CDR3 has 13 residues. Germline V gene sequence: CDR1 SGHTA, CDR2 FQGTGA. The CDR3 DNA reads as TGTGCCAGCAGCCGGGGACAGGGAGAGGGCTACACCTTC. This translates into CASSRGQGEGYTF. Full variable domain (outside the CDR3, taken from reference TRBV7-3 and TRBJ1-2): GAGVSQTPSNKVTEKGKYVELRCDPISGHTALYWYRQSLGQGPEFLIYFQGTGAADDSGLPNDRFFAVRPEGSVSTLKIQRTERGDSAVYLCASSRGQGEGYTFGSGTRLTVV.

The genes are TRBV20-1 and TRBJ2-4, with 10 bases lining up with TRBD1. CDR1 and CDR2 from the germline V gene are DFQATT and SNEGSKA (reference sequence). This CDR3 is 14 amino acids long. J gave up 4 bases and V 6 bases, and 6 bases lay outside the gene matches. CDR3 DNA: TGCAGTGCCCGAGGACAGGGGGGGAAAAACATTCAGTACTTC. It translates to CSARGQGGKNIQYF.

V usage is TRBV11-1 and J usage is TRBJ2-1; 12 nucleotides line up with TRBD2. Germline lookup yields CDR1 SGHAT and CDR2 FQDESV (reference sequence). The CDR3 consists of 19 residues. V dropped 7 bases and J dropped 0; count of bases not matched to a gene: 13. The CDR3 nucleotides read TGTGCCAGCAACCCACAGGGACTAGCGGGCGGCTCCTCCTACAATGAGCAGTTCTTC. Its translation is CASNPQGLAGGSSYNEQFF. Complete variable domain (other parts from reference TRBV11-1 and TRBJ2-1): EAEVAQSPRYKITEKSQAVAFWCDPISGHATLYWYRQILGQGPELLVQFQDESVVDDSQLPKDRFSAERLKGVDSTLKIQPAELGDSAMYLCASNPQGLAGGSSYNEQFFGPGTRLTVL.

This clonotype occurred a few times. V gene TRBV3-1 combines with J gene TRBJ1-6, with a tentative D call TRBD1 (6 bases). This CDR3 has 13 amino acids. V dropped 2 bases and J dropped 9 bases, with 8 bases sitting between them. The V gene's germline CDR1 is LGHDT and CDR2 YNNKEL (reference sequence). The CDR3 loop is CASSQTGISPLHF. Written as DNA, the CDR3 is TGTGCCAGCAGCCAAACAGGGATTTCACCCCTCCACTTT.

This clonotype showed up just a few times. The V gene is TRBV5-1, the J gene TRBJ2-1, with 7 positions matching TRBD2. Germline-derived CDR1 and CDR2 are SGHRS and YFSETQ. The CDR3 loop spans 14 amino acids. V lost 4 bases and J lost 8; bases outside the gene matches: 9. The CDR3 loop is CASSQTTSADEQFF. The CDR3 coding sequence is TGCGCCAGCAGCCAAACAACTAGCGCAGATGAGCAGTTCTTC. Drawing the rest from reference TRBV5-1 and TRBJ2-1, the complete variable domain is KAGVTQTPRYLIKTRGQQVTLSCSPISGHRSVSWYQQTPGQGLQFLFEYFSETQRNKGNFPGRFSGRQFSNSRSEMNVSTLELGDSALYLCASSQTTSADEQFFGPGTRLTVL.

This clonotype was counted ten times or more. The chain links TRBV7-9 to TRBJ2-5; possibly TRBD2 for D (7 bases). V was clipped by 4 bases and J by 5 bases, with 14 bases between them. Per germline, CDR1 SEHNR and CDR2 FQNEAQ (reference sequence). CDR3 length: 14 residues. The CDR3 region has the DNA TGTGCCAGCAGCTCAACGGGGGGCTATGAGACCCAGTACTTC. This translates into CASSSTGGYETQYF.

This chain links TRBV20-1 with TRBJ2-1; D gene ambiguous. V shed 6 bases and J shed 0 bases, with 9 bases lying between them. Germline V lookup: CDR1 DFQATT, CDR2 SNEGSKA (reference sequence). There are 13 residues in the CDR3. In DNA, the CDR3 is TGCAGTGCCGAGAGGAGCTCCTACAATGAGCAGTTCTTC. Its protein product is CSAERSSYNEQFF.

J is TRBJ2-5 and V is TRBV7-2; D may be TRBD1 or TRBD2 (6 bases each). Trimming took off 6 bases at V and 5 bases at J, with 13 bases between the two ends. CDR1 is SGHTA and CDR2 is FQGNSA in the germline V gene. The CDR3 has 13 amino acids. DNA of the CDR3: TGTGCCAGCAGTCAAGGGGGGTGGGAGACCCAGTACTTC. It specifies CASSQGGWETQYF.

The V call is TRBV12-3 or TRBV12-4, the J call TRBJ1-4; D call uncertain. The CDR3 runs 11 residues. The V end lost 6 bases, the J end lost 8 bases, and 7 bases lay between the germline ends. The CDR3 DNA follows: TGTGCCAGCAGCCGATTGGAAAAACTGTTTTTT. It yields the protein CASSRLEKLFF.

This clonotype has just a few counts. The CDR3 loop reads CASKKGQTNTGELFF. The CDR3 bases are TGTGCCAGCAAAAAGGGACAGACGAACACCGGGGAGCTGTTTTTT. The chain joins TRBV12-3 or TRBV12-4 to TRBJ2-2; TRBD1 aligns across 7 bases. This CDR3 is 15 amino acids long. Trimming removed 7 bases from V and 0 bases from J; junction bases left unmatched: 5.

The chain links TRBV6-5 to TRBJ2-5, with a weak D call TRBD2 (6 bases). The CDR3 has 15 residues. The V end lost 0 bases, the J end lost 2 bases, and 10 bases lay between the germline ends. Germline assignment: CDR1 MNHEY and CDR2 SVGAGI. The CDR3 protein is CASSYSRTIQETQYF. CDR3 sequence (DNA): TGTGCCAGCAGTTACTCCCGGACTATACAAGAGACCCAGTACTTC.

The chain recombines TRBV7-6 with TRBJ2-2, with D hard to call. This CDR3 has 13 amino acids. With 3 bases removed from V and 6 bases from J, the gap between germline ends came to 8 bases. The germline V gene has CDR1 SGHVS and CDR2 FNYEAQ. CDR3 sequence (DNA): TGTGCCAGCAGCTTTTCCAAATCCGGGGAGCTGTTTTTT. It codes for CASSFSKSGELFF.

This clonotype appeared a few times. The chain couples TRBV7-9 to TRBJ1-1, with 8 positions matching TRBD1. Trimming cost V 4 bases and J 5 bases; bases outside gene matches: 0. This CDR3 spans 12 amino acids. Germline CDR1 SEHNR, CDR2 FQNEAQ (reference sequence). CDR3 nucleotides: TGTGCCAGCAGCTGGACAGGGACTGAAGCTTTCTTT. Translated: CASSWTGTEAFF. The whole variable domain, filled in from reference TRBV7-9 and TRBJ1-1, reads DTGVSQNPRHKITKRGQNVTFRCDPISEHNRLYWYRQTLGQGPEFLTYFQNEAQLEKSRLLSDRFSAERPKGSFSTLEIQRTEQGDSAMYLCASSWTGTEAFFGQGTRLTVV.

This rearrangement joins TRBV4-2 to TRBJ1-2; possibly TRBD1 for D (5 bases). The CDR3 spans 15 residues. The germline CDR1 and CDR2 sequences are LGHNA and YNFKEQ. V was cut by 4 bases and J by 2 bases, with 14 bases left in between. For the CDR3, the DNA is TGTGCCAGCAGCCCAGCCGGACAAACAAACTATGGCTACACCTTC. Protein product: CASSPAGQTNYGYTF.

This clonotype was detected many times. The chain links TRBV5-1 to TRBJ2-2, with 7 bases aligning to TRBD2. This CDR3 region has 15 residues. The germline V gene encodes CDR1 SGHRS and CDR2 YFSETQ. The V gene end was trimmed by 4 bases and the J gene end by 2 bases; junction bases not matched to a gene: 5. The CDR3 DNA follows: TGCGCCAGCAGCGGGACGACTAGCAACACCGGGGAGCTGTTTTTT. It is translated as CASSGTTSNTGELFF.

This clonotype was seen a few times. This chain connects TRBV7-2 to TRBJ1-1; TRBD1 matches 7 bases. V lost 3 bases to trimming and J lost 1 base; unmatched junction nucleotides: 5. Germline V lookup: CDR1 SGHTA, CDR2 FQGNSA. CDR3 size: 15 residues. This CDR3 reads CASSFRDRENTEAFF. CDR3 coding DNA: TGTGCCAGCAGCTTCCGGGACAGAGAGAACACTGAAGCTTTCTTT.